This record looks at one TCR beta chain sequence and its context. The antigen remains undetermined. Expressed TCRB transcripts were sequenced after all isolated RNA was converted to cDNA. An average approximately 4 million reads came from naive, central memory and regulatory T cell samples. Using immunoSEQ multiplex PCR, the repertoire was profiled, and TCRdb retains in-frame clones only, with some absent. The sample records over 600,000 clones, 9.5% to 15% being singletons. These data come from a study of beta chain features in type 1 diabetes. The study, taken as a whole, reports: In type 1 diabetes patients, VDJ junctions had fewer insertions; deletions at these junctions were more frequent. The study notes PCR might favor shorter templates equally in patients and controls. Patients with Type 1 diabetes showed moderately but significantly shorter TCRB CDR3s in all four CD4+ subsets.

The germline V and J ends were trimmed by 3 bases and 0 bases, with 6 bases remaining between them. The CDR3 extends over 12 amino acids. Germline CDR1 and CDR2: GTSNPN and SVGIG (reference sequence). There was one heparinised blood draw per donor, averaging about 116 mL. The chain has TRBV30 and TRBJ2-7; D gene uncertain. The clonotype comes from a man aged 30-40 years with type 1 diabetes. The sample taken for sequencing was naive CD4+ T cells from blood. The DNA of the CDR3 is TGTGCCTGGAGCTCTCCCTCCTACGAGCAGTACTTC. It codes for CAWSSPSYEQYF.